This record concerns one TCR beta chain sequence. The antigen is unknown. The study ran its PCR with 60 Vbeta and 13 Jbeta primers. This table comes from immunoSEQ multiplex PCR, and its TCRdb copy is limited to in-frame clones, with some not included. Recorded here are tens of thousands of clones; the top ten clones represent about 3.8%. This sample stems from a study of cytomegalovirus exposure and HLA in healthy donors. V shed 3 bases and J shed 2 bases, with 17 bases lying between them. Germline V CDR1 and CDR2: KGHSH, LQKENI. The CDR3 sequence is 16 residues long. General study results and limits: Most TCR sequences were uncommon, yet certain public TCRs appeared in many donors.

Sequenced material: PBMCs. The TCR sequence derives from a female donor in good health and CMV-seropositive. The chain is built from TRBV18 and TRBJ2-7; TRBD2 might be the D (5 bases). DNA for the CDR3: TGTGCCAGCTCACCTCAAGAAGGACTCCCGACCTACGAGCAGTACTTC. Protein product: CASSPQEGLPTYEQYF. The whole variable domain, remainder taken from reference TRBV18 and TRBJ2-7, is NAGVMQNPRHLVRRRGQEARLRCSPMKGHSHVYWYRQLPEEGLKFMVYLQKENIIDESGMPKERFSAEFPKEGPSILRIQQVVRGDSAAYFCASSPQEGLPTYEQYFGPGTRLTVT.